Each of the 20 T cell receptor beta chains below was sequenced from the same sample in a study of cytomegalovirus exposure and HLA in healthy donors. The study ran its PCR with 60 Vbeta and 13 Jbeta primers. Data came from immunoSEQ multiplex PCR; TCRdb stores just in-frame clones and leaves some out. The repertoire holds around 150,000 clones, with 60% to 80% as singletons. Sequencing used PBMCs. Every receptor here comes from a woman in her twenties or thirties in good health and CMV-seronegative.

V gene TRBV11-2 combines with J gene TRBJ2-1; 9 bases align to TRBD2. Losses at the gene ends were 3 bases for V and 8 bases for J; bases not matched to a gene: 17. The length of the CDR3 is 18 residues. Germline lookup yields CDR1 SGHAT and CDR2 FQNNGV. CDR3 sequence reads: CASSFPSSRTSAGDEQFF. The DNA for the CDR3 is TGTGCCAGCAGCTTTCCATCTTCAAGGACTAGCGCTGGAGATGAGCAGTTCTTC.

The chain links TRBV28 to TRBJ2-2; D not certain. This CDR3 has 13 residues. V was pared by 3 bases and J by 5 bases, with 7 bases between. Germline V CDR1 and CDR2: MDHEN, SYDVKM. The CDR3, as DNA: TGTGCCAGCAGTTTGGGCCAGACCGGGGAGCTGTTTTTT. Amino acid sequence: CASSLGQTGELFF.

The genes are TRBV5-1 and TRBJ1-2; 7 bases match TRBD1. This CDR3 spans 16 amino acids. Germline CDR1 is SGHRS and CDR2 is YFSETQ. After removal of 0 bases from V and 4 bases from J, the junction contained 9 bases not matched to a gene. CDR3 coding DNA: TGCGCCAGCAGCTTGGGGGGGATGGACAGGCCCTATGGCTACACCTTC. It translates to CASSLGGMDRPYGYTF.

The chain couples TRBV7-8 to TRBJ1-1; tentatively, D is TRBD1 (5 bases). Germline CDR1 is SGHVS and CDR2 is FQNEAQ. Trimming stripped 6 bases from V and 0 bases from J, with 14 bases between. The CDR3 runs to 15 residues. The CDR3 coding sequence is TGTGCCAGCAGTCGAGCCCCAGGGATGAACACTGAAGCTTTCTTT. Translation gives CASSRAPGMNTEAFF.

V is TRBV4-1 and J is TRBJ2-5, with D perhaps matching TRBD1 (8 bases). V shed 4 bases and J shed 0 bases, with 21 bases lying between them. The CDR3 is 18 amino acids. Germline-derived CDR1 and CDR2 are MGHRA and YSYEKL. This chain's CDR3 is CASSRRSTGGRDQETQYF. For the CDR3, the DNA is TGCGCCAGCAGCCGAAGGTCCACAGGGGGGAGGGACCAAGAGACCCAGTACTTC.

This chain joins TRBV7-2 and TRBJ1-3; D unresolved. Germline V gene lookup returns CDR1 SGHTA and CDR2 FQGNSA. There are 15 residues in the CDR3. Trimming stripped 1 base from V and 2 bases from J, with 9 bases between. The CDR3 DNA is TGTGCCAGCAGCTTAGGAGGGCTCGCTGGAAACACCATATATTTT. Encoded protein: CASSLGGLAGNTIYF.

This clone was seen more than once but under ten times. This chain links TRBV2 with TRBJ1-1; a possible D gene is TRBD1 (5 bases). In germline, CDR1 is SNHLY, CDR2 FYNNEI. V lost 7 bases and J 3 bases, leaving 9 bases between the germline ends. This CDR3 is built from 12 residues. The CDR3 sequence is CASNKGDTEAFF. The CDR3, as DNA: TGTGCCAGCAATAAAGGGGACACTGAAGCTTTCTTT.

The chain carries TRBV6-1 and TRBJ1-1; D is uncertain. The germline V gene encodes CDR1 MNHNS and CDR2 SASEGT. The CDR3 has 13 residues. V was cut by 4 bases and J by 7 bases, with 13 bases left in between. The CDR3 spells CASSVQSSREAFF. As DNA, the CDR3 is TGTGCCAGCAGTGTCCAGTCAAGTCGTGAAGCTTTCTTT.

The chain employs TRBV28 and TRBJ1-2; 7 bases fit TRBD1. V shed 5 bases and J 0 bases; nucleotides not matched to a gene: 12. CDR1 MDHEN and CDR2 SYDVKM come from the germline V gene. This CDR3 has 17 amino acids. The CDR3 protein is CASSPGQVGGTNYGYTF. The CDR3 DNA follows: TGTGCCAGCAGTCCAGGACAGGTCGGCGGTACTAACTATGGCTACACCTTC.

V gene TRBV27 combines with J gene TRBJ2-2, with 13 positions matching TRBD2. Germline lookup yields CDR1 MNHEY and CDR2 SMNVEV (reference sequence). V dropped 1 base and J dropped 7; count of bases not matched to a gene: 12. The CDR3 is made up of 19 amino acids. The CDR3 DNA is TGTGCCAGCAGTTTATTCCCAGCCACAGGACTAGCGGGAGTCGGGGAGCTGTTTTTT. The encoded protein is CASSLFPATGLAGVGELFF.

The chain carries TRBV2 and TRBJ2-5; 10 bases fit TRBD1. The V gene's germline CDR1 is SNHLY and CDR2 FYNNEI. The CDR3 has 14 residues. V lost 3 bases, J lost 4 bases, and 2 bases stayed unmatched. The CDR3 sequence: CASSERQGAETQYF. The CDR3 nucleotides read TGTGCCAGCAGTGAGCGACAGGGGGCAGAGACCCAGTACTTC.

The sample holds one count of this clone. This chain links TRBV15 with TRBJ1-1; the D is unclear. Germline CDR1 LNHNV, CDR2 YYDKDF (reference sequence). Trimming removed 5 bases from V and 3 bases from J, with 22 bases in between. This CDR3 comprises 17 residues. This CDR3 reads CATSDFEGPMIDTEAFF. CDR3 coding DNA: TGTGCCACCAGCGATTTCGAGGGCCCAATGATAGACACTGAAGCTTTCTTT.

With regard to this clone: This specimen includes other DNA sequences encoding the same CDR3. This chain uses TRBV5-5 with TRBJ1-4, with TRBD1 identical over 11 bases. The CDR3 covers 14 residues. CDR1 and CDR2 (germline): SGHKS, YYEKEE (reference sequence). J lost 7 bases, V lost 8 bases, and 7 bases had no gene match. The CDR3 protein is CASSLGTGGEKLFF. The CDR3 DNA is TGTGCCAGTTCCCTCGGGACAGGGGGTGAAAAACTGTTTTTT.

The chain uses TRBV28 and TRBJ1-4, with D hard to call. The length of the CDR3 is 11 residues. CDR1 and CDR2 (germline): MDHEN, SYDVKM. Trimming cost V 11 bases and J 6 bases, with 10 bases left between them. This CDR3 reads CAVQEDEKLFF. The DNA for the CDR3 is TGTGCCGTGCAGGAGGATGAAAAACTGTTTTTT.

This clone was observed once. The chain uses TRBV6-5 and TRBJ1-5, with D unclear. Trimming cost V 0 bases and J 6 bases, with 6 bases left between them. This CDR3 has 13 amino acids. Germline-derived CDR1 and CDR2 are MNHEY and SVGAGI. The CDR3 sequence: CASSYSLSQPQHF. DNA of the CDR3: TGTGCCAGCAGTTACTCTTTATCTCAGCCCCAGCATTTT.

With respect to this clone: Other DNA sequences within the sample encode an identical CDR3. This sequence joins TRBV5-1 and TRBJ2-5, with 8 bases lining up with TRBD2. Germline-derived CDR1 and CDR2 are SGHRS and YFSETQ. This CDR3 is 15 amino acids long. The junction had 2 bases not matched to a gene; V was cut back by 0 bases and J by 1 base. The CDR3 DNA reads TGCGCCAGCAGCTTGGGGCGGGGGGTCCAAGAGACCCAGTACTTC. It is translated as CASSLGRGVQETQYF.

This clone was found a few times. V gene TRBV5-4 combines with J gene TRBJ2-1, with 9 bases identical to TRBD2. In germline, CDR1 is SGHNT, CDR2 YYREEE (reference sequence). Trimming cost V 3 bases and J 6 bases; bases outside gene matches: 4. The CDR3 is 14 amino acids. CDR3 DNA sequence: TGTGCCAGCAGCTCGGGACTAGCCAGCAATGAGCAGTTCTTC. This sequence encodes CASSSGLASNEQFF.

This chain joins TRBV11-2 and TRBJ2-7; D is unclear. The CDR3 loop spans 11 amino acids. Germline V lookup: CDR1 SGHAT, CDR2 FQNNGV. V lost 5 bases and J 2 bases, leaving 4 bases between the germline ends. CDR3 sequence (DNA): TGTGCCAGCAGCGAGGCCTACGAGCAGTACTTC. Translated: CASSEAYEQYF.

This rearrangement joins TRBV4-1 to TRBJ1-2; 12 bases agree with TRBD1. This CDR3 has 15 amino acids. The V segment lost 2 bases and the J segment 7 bases; nucleotides outside the gene matches: 5. CDR1 is MGHRA, CDR2 YSYEKL, per germline. The CDR3 DNA is TGCGCCAGCAGCCAATCCGGGACAGGGGGCTTTGGCTACACCTTC. Amino acids: CASSQSGTGGFGYTF.

A single count supports this clone. The chain employs TRBV9 and TRBJ1-1; D remains unclear. V was shortened by 0 bases and J by 4 bases, with 10 bases between the two germline ends. The CDR3 runs to 14 residues. Looked up from germline, CDR1 is SGDLS and CDR2 is YYNGEE. This chain's CDR3 is CASSVVASGTEAFF. CDR3 bases: TGTGCCAGCAGCGTAGTTGCCTCGGGCACTGAAGCTTTCTTT.